The present TCR beta chain was sequenced within a study of cytomegalovirus exposure and HLA in healthy donors. In the study overall: Across around 400 genotyped donors, 81% landed in the Caucasian-associated ancestry cluster.

With respect to this clone: As yet, its antigen is unknown.

The length of the CDR3 is 11 residues. The V end was cut by 5 bases, the J end by 3 bases, with 5 bases between. Germline V lookup: CDR1 DFQATT, CDR2 SNEGSKA (reference sequence). Findings of the study overall: The authors later linked a missense DCLRE1C variant to TCR beta V- and J-gene trimming. Most subjects had HLA-A and HLA-B alleles reportedly predicted accurately by TCR beta sequences.

PCR involved 60 Vbeta and 13 Jbeta primers. The table came from immunoSEQ multiplex PCR; TCRdb's copy has only in-frame clones and leaves some out. The data contain more than 85,000 clones, 65% to 90% of them seen just once; the ten biggest clones take up less than 2.5%. V gene TRBV20-1 combines with J gene TRBJ2-4, with D perhaps matching TRBD2 (5 bases). The specimen was PBMCs. The TCR was taken from a woman in her 30s in good health and CMV-seronegative. CDR3 in amino acids: CSAEGKNIQYF. The CDR3 DNA is TGCAGTGCTGAGGGCAAAAACATTCAGTACTTC.